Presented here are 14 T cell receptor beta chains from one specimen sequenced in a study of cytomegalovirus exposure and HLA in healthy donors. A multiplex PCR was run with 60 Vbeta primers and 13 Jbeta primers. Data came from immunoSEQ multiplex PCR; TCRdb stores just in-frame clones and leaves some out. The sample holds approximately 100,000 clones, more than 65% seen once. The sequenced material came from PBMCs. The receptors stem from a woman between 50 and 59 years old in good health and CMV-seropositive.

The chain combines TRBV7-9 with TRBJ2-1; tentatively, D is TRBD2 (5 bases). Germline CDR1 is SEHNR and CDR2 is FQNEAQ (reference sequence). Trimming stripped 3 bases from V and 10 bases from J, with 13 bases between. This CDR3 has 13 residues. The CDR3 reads CASSFGGEREQFF. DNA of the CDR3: TGTGCCAGCAGCTTTGGTGGGGAGAGGGAGCAGTTCTTC.

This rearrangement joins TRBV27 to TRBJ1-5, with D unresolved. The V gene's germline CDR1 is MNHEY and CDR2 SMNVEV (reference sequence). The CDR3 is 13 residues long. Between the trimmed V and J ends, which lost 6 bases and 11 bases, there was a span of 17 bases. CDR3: CASRSIGDVAQHF. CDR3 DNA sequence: TGTGCCAGCAGGTCCATCGGGGATGTGGCCCAGCATTTT.

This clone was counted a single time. The CDR3 protein is CASSQDPRRYSTDTQYF. The CDR3 DNA reads TGTGCCAGCAGCCAAGATCCCCGCAGGTACTCCACAGATACGCAGTATTTT. This chain joins TRBV14 and TRBJ2-3; D not resolved. CDR3 length equals 17 residues. Trimming took 0 bases from V and 2 from J, leaving 15 bases between them. Per germline, CDR1 SGHDN and CDR2 FVKESK.

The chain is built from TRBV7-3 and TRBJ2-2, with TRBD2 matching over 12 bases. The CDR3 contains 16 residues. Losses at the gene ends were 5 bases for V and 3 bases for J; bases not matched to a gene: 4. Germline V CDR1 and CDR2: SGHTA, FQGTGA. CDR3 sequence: CASSPASGRDTGELFF. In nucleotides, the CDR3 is TGTGCCAGCAGCCCAGCTAGCGGGAGGGACACCGGGGAGCTGTTTTTT.

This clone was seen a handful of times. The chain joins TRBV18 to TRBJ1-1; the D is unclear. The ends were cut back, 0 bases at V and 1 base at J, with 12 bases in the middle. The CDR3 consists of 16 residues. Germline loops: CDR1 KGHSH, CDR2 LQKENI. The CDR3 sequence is CASSPPSRGRNTEAFF. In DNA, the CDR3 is TGTGCCAGCTCACCACCAAGTCGTGGCCGGAACACTGAAGCTTTCTTT.

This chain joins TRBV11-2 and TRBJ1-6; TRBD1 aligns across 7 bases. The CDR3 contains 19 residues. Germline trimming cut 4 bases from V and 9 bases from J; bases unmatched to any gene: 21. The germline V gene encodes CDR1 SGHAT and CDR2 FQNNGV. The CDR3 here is CASSSLAGQLLPAGSPLHF. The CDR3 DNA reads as TGTGCCAGCAGCTCCCTTGCGGGACAGTTACTCCCGGCGGGTTCACCCCTCCACTTT.

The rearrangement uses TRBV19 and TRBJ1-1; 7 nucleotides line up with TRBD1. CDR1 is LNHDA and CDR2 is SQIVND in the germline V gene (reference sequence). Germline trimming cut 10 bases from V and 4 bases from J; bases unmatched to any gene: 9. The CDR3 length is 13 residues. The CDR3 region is CATTTGLGTEAFF. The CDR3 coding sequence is TGTGCCACGACGACAGGGCTGGGCACTGAAGCTTTCTTT. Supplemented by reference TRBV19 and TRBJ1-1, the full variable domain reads DGGITQSPKYLFRKEGQNVTLSCEQNLNHDAMYWYRQDPGQGLRLIYYSQIVNDFQKGDIAEGYSVSREKKESFPLTVTSAQKNPTAFYLCATTTGLGTEAFFGQGTRLTVV.

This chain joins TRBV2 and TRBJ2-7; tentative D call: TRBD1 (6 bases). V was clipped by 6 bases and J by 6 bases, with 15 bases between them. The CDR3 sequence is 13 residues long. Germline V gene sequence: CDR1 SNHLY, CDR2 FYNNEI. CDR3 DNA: TGTGCCAGCAGCGGGATACAGGGCGGCGAGCAGTACTTC. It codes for CASSGIQGGEQYF.

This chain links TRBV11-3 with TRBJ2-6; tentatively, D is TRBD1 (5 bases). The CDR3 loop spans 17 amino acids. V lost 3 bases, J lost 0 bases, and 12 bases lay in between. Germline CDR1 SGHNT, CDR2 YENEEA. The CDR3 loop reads CASSLGQGGSGANVLTF. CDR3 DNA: TGTGCCAGCAGCTTGGGGCAGGGCGGCTCTGGGGCCAACGTCCTGACTTTC.

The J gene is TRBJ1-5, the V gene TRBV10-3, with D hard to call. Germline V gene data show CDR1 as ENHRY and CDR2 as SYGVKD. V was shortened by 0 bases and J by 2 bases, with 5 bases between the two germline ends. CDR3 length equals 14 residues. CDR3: CAISESAGNQPQHF. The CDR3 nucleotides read TGTGCCATCAGTGAGTCCGCAGGCAATCAGCCCCAGCATTTT.

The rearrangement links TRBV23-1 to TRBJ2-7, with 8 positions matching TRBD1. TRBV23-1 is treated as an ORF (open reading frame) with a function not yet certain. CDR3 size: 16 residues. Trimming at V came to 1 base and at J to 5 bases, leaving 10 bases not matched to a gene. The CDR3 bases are TGCGCCAGCAGTCAATTATATTCTGACAGGGGCAACGAGCAGTACTTC. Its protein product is CASSQLYSDRGNEQYF.

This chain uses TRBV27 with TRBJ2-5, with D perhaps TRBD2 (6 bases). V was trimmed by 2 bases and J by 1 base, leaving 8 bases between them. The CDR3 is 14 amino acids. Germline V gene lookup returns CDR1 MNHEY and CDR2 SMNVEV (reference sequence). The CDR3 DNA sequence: TGTGCCAGCAGTTTAGGAGGGCTCCAAGAGACCCAGTACTTC. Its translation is CASSLGGLQETQYF.

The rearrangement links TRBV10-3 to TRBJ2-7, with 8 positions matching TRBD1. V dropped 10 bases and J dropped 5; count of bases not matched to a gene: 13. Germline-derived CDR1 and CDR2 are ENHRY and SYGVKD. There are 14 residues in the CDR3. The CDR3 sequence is CATVGQAAPHEQYF. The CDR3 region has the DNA TGTGCCACCGTGGGACAGGCTGCCCCCCACGAGCAGTACTTC.

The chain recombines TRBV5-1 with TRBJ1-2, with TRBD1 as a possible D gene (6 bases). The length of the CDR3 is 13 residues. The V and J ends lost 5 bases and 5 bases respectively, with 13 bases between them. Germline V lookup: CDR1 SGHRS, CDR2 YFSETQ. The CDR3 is CASRQGEGYGYTF. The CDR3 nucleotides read TGCGCCAGCAGACAGGGAGAGGGTTATGGCTACACCTTC.